This TCR beta chain was observed in a study of blood T cells in healthy people across ages. Study outcomes and limitations: When set beside aged donors, long-lived donors presented more naive CD4+ cells and higher diversity. It was held that diversity estimates obtained from one million T cells represented underestimates.

For the second PCR, which ran for about 7 to 11 cycles, a sample-barcoded 5' primer and a J-beta primer mix were used. TCRdb re-called the 5' RACE reads with MiXCR, one entry per CDR3 protein. Of 650,000 to 700,000 distinct CDR3 sequences in the sample, around 50% were seen once. From germline, CDR1 is SNHLY and CDR2 FYNNEI. The CDR3 is 17 residues long. Unmatched junction bases numbered 4, after V lost 1 base and J lost 0 bases. Turning to this clonotype: What it binds is not known.

Donor samples were obtained from healthy Caucasian individuals from Russia, aged 6 to 90. The sequence came from a woman of 80 years or more in good health. Sequences were obtained from blood. The chain links TRBV2 to TRBJ1-1, with 11 bases aligning to TRBD1. CDR3 loop: CASSEGTGGGMNTEAFF. The CDR3 nucleotides are TGTGCCAGCAGTGAAGGGACAGGGGGCGGGATGAACACTGAAGCTTTCTTT.